Listed below are T cell receptor beta chains from one sample, sequenced in a study of blood T cell repertoires in COVID-19. The data were produced by immunoSEQ multiplex PCR, yet TCRdb's version contains in-frame clones alone and is incomplete. The sample shows some 50,000 clones, about 90% of them seen only once. The sequencing input was peripheral blood. The receptors stem from a man aged 65 to 85 with active COVID-19. Both conserved end residues are part of each CDR3. The D gene is left open where the match is weak. Clone size, where shown, is once, few, many, or a class for clones that have expanded.

TRBD2,-,TRBV6-2/TRBV6-3,TRBJ2-1,TGTGCCAGCAGTTACCTATTGGGGACTAGCGGGGGTCAATATAATGAGCAGTTCTTC,CASSYLLGTSGGQYNEQFF
-,-,TRBV6-2/TRBV6-3,TRBJ1-1,TGTGCCAGCAGTTCCCCAGGGAGGGGCACTGAAGCTTTCTTT,CASSSPGRGTEAFF
-,-,TRBV7-8,TRBJ2-3,TGTGCCAGCAGCTTACCCGGGGCAGATACGCAGTATTTT,CASSLPGADTQYF
TRBD1,-,TRBV7-7,TRBJ2-2,TGTGCTAGCAGCTTGACAGGGGTGACCGGGGAGCTGTTTTTT,CASSLTGVTGELFF
-,-,TRBV5-8,TRBJ2-7,TGTGCCAGCAGCTTGAGAGGGGGGAGGGGACTCTCCTACGAGCAGTACTTC,CASSLRGGRGLSYEQYF
TRBD1,-,TRBV15,TRBJ1-5,TGTGCCACCAGCAGAGACTTACCGGGGGACAGAGGCAATCAGCCCCAGCATTTT,CATSRDLPGDRGNQPQHF
-,-,TRBV11-3,TRBJ1-1,TGTGCCAGCAGCCCCTCGTGGGCAGGCGAAGCTTTCTTT,CASSPSWAGEAFF
TRBD1,-,TRBV6-6,TRBJ1-4,TGTGCCAGCAGTTACTCGCCAGGGGGAAAGGAAAAACTGTTTTTT,CASSYSPGGKEKLFF
TRBD1,-,TRBV2,TRBJ1-4,TGTGCCAGCAGAAGGCCGACAGGGGGCTTTGAAAAACTGTTTTTT,CASRRPTGGFEKLFF
-,once,TRBV7-9,TRBJ2-5,TGTGCCAGCAGCTTAGCGAGTGGGGGCCAGGGGACCCAGTACTTC,CASSLASGGQGTQYF
-,-,TRBV5-1,TRBJ1-4,TGCGCCAGCAGCCTCGGGAGGGGCAATGAAAAACTGTTTTTT,CASSLGRGNEKLFF
-,-,TRBV4-1,TRBJ2-2,TGCGCCAGCAGCCAGGAAATAACGGGGAACACCGGGGAGCTGTTTTTT,CASSQEITGNTGELFF
-,-,TRBV7-9,TRBJ2-5,TGTGCCAGCAGCTTAGAGTTTGGGGGGAAGGGAGAGACCCAGTACTTC,CASSLEFGGKGETQYF
-,-,TRBV6-5,TRBJ1-2,TGTGCCAGCAGCCAGCTCATTGGGGGGGTTGGTGGCTACACCTTC,CASSQLIGGVGGYTF
TRBD2,-,TRBV7-8,TRBJ2-5,TGTGCCAGCAGCAGAATAGCGGGGGGGCCGGGGGAGACCCAGTACTTC,CASSRIAGGPGETQYF
-,-,TRBV6-6,TRBJ1-4,TGTGCCAGCAGATCGGGGTCGACTGAAAAACTGTTTTTT,CASRSGSTEKLFF
-,few,TRBV2,TRBJ2-7,TGTGCCAGCAATCAACAGCCAAGCTCCTACGAGCAGTACTTC,CASNQQPSSYEQYF
-,-,TRBV6-5,TRBJ1-4,TGTGCCAGCAGTTACAAGGGACTCAATGAAAAACTGTTTTTT,CASSYKGLNEKLFF
-,few,TRBV12-3/TRBV12-4,TRBJ1-1,TGTGCCAGCAGTTTTCGGCAGGTTACTGAAGCTTTCTTT,CASSFRQVTEAFF
-,-,TRBV7-9,TRBJ1-1,TGTGCCAGCAGTTCAACAGGGTCTGAAGCTTTCTTT,CASSSTGSEAFF
TRBD1,-,TRBV18,TRBJ2-1,TGTGCCAGCTCACCGATGCTGGACAGGGGGCTGTATGAGCAGTTCTTC,CASSPMLDRGLYEQFF
-,-,TRBV4-3,TRBJ2-4,TGCGCCAGCAGCCCAGGACGGGGGGCCAAAAACATTCAGTACTTC,CASSPGRGAKNIQYF
TRBD2,-,TRBV5-1,TRBJ2-3,TGCGCCAGCAGCTTGGCTGGGACTAGCCCAGATACGCAGTATTTT,CASSLAGTSPDTQYF
-,once,TRBV5-1,TRBJ2-2,TGCGCCAGCAGCTTGGCCGGAGGCCCGAACACCGGGGAGCTGTTTTTT,CASSLAGGPNTGELFF